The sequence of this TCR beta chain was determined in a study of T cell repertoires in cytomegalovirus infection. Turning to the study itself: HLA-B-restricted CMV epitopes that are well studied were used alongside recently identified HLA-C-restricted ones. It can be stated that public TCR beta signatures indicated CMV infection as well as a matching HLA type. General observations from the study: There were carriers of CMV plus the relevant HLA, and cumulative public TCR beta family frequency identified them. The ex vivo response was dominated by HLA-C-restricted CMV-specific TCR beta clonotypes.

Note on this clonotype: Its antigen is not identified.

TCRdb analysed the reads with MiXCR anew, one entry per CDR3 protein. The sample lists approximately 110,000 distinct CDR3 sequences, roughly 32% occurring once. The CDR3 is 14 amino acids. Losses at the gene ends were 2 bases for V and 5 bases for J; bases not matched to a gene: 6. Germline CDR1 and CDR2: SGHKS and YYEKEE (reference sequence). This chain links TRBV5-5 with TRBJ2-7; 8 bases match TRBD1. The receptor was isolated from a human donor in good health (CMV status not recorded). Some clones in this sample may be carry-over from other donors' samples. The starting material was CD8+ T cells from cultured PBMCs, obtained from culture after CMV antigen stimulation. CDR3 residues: CASSFGTGVDEQYF. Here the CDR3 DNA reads TGTGCCAGCAGCTTCGGGACAGGTGTGGACGAGCAGTACTTC.